Sequencing of this TCR beta chain was carried out in a study of cytomegalovirus exposure and HLA in healthy donors. Findings of the study overall: Sequencing probably produced one cluster of sequence variants that were highly shared. In a later analysis, parvovirus B19, influenza, CMV and Epstein-Barr virus appeared linked to several top co-occurrence clusters. Follow-up analysis found HLA locus-dependent TCR association rates, highest for DRB1 and lowest for HLA-C.

The germline V and J ends were trimmed by 5 bases and 0 bases, with 8 bases remaining between them. Germline CDR1 reads LNHDA; CDR2 reads SQIVND (reference sequence). This CDR3 region has 14 residues. About this clone: Its antigen is not known.

The primer mix had 60 Vbeta and 13 Jbeta primers. Clones were sequenced by immunoSEQ multiplex PCR, and TCRdb holds only the in-frame ones, with some missing. This sample has approximately 220,000 clones, with 75% to 80% found just once. The V gene is TRBV19, the J gene TRBJ1-3; no clear D. Sequencing input: PBMCs. The sequence derives from a man between 18 and 29 years old in good health and CMV-seronegative. CDR3 amino acids: CASSSGGSGNTIYF. As DNA, the CDR3 is TGTGCCAGTAGTTCCGGCGGCTCTGGAAACACCATATATTTT.